This T cell receptor (beta chain) comes out of a study of post-analysis software for immune sequencing data. Study-level information: Some patients lacked subtype; others had relapsing-remitting, secondary progressive or progressive-relapsing disease.

Concerning this clonotype itself: Its antigen remains unknown.

General study points: In patients, roughly five TRBV segments were more frequent than in controls, with TRBV5-6, TRBV5-1 and TRBV20-1 among them. Relative to controls, patients with multiple sclerosis showed significantly lower normalized Chao1 diversity.

Germline V gene data show CDR1 as MNHNS and CDR2 as SASEGT. The CDR3 spans 13 residues. Trimming shortened V by 8 bases and J by 0 bases, and 10 bases separated the two germline ends. Unique-molecular-identifier-tagged TCR beta cDNA libraries were used. TCRdb ran MiXCR on the PCR reads and lists one entry per CDR3 protein. This table has fewer than 850,000 distinct CDR3 sequences, about 45% appearing once. The sample was blood. V usage is TRBV6-1 and J usage is TRBJ1-1; no firm D call. The sequence was collected from a girl aged 10-17 years with multiple sclerosis. The CDR3 loop is CASRGGVNTEAFF. The CDR3 coding sequence is TGTGCCAGCCGAGGAGGAGTGAACACTGAAGCTTTCTTT.